Listed below are T cell receptor beta chains from one sample, sequenced in a study of cytomegalovirus exposure and HLA in healthy donors. Profiling relied on immunoSEQ multiplex PCR, and the TCRdb table lists in-frame clones only, not all of them. Here the sample spans 130,000 or so clones, about 81% being singletons. The sequenced material came from PBMCs. These receptors originate from a woman aged 40 to 50 in good health and CMV-seropositive. Both conserved end residues are part of each CDR3.

V: TRBV7-9; J: TRBJ2-6; CDR3: CASNPGGQGLAGANVLTF
V: TRBV5-1; J: TRBJ2-7; CDR3: CASSTTPGQGAYEQYF
V: TRBV10-2; J: TRBJ1-2; CDR3: CASSDRGTNYGYTF
V: TRBV4-3; J: TRBJ2-4; CDR3: CASSQLTGDIQYF
V: TRBV7-8; J: TRBJ2-2; CDR3: CASSWQGVTGELFF
V: TRBV5-1; J: TRBJ2-3; CDR3: CASSWASGSTDTQYF
V: TRBV5-4; J: TRBJ2-7; CDR3: CASSIGVQASSYEQYF
V: TRBV7-6; J: TRBJ2-1; CDR3: CASSLAFRSGSLYNEQFF
V: TRBV6-5; J: TRBJ1-2; CDR3: CASSSRGGYGYTF
V: TRBV5-5; J: TRBJ1-1; CDR3: CASNGRWGLMNTEAFF
V: TRBV29-1; J: TRBJ1-1; CDR3: CSAVGPHMNTEAFF
V: TRBV2; J: TRBJ1-4; CDR3: CASSSRQGGNEKLFF
V: TRBV30; J: TRBJ2-4; CDR3: CAYSLGGGAGDIQYF
V: TRBV5-6; J: TRBJ2-4; CDR3: CASSLRHRVEGWNIQYF
V: TRBV4-3; J: TRBJ1-1; CDR3: CASSQDKTGTEAFF
V: TRBV5-4; J: TRBJ2-7; CDR3: CASSSTPGQNNEQYF
V: TRBV28; J: TRBJ2-2; CDR3: CASSPQQGQGDLSNTGELFF
V: TRBV19; J: TRBJ1-2; CDR3: CASSISDGNYGYTF
V: TRBV5-1; J: TRBJ2-1; CDR3: CASSLVLTDPPSYNEQFF
V: TRBV25-1; J: TRBJ2-3; CDR3: CASSELETDTQYF
V: TRBV7-9; J: TRBJ2-5; CDR3: CASSRDGGQYF
V: TRBV6-5; J: TRBJ2-5; CDR3: CASSQGAVEQYF
V: TRBV7-9; J: TRBJ2-7; CDR3: CASSWTRSLAPYEQYF
V: TRBV10-1; J: TRBJ2-3; CDR3: CASTRQTLAGVSDTQYF
V: TRBV19; J: TRBJ1-5; CDR3: CASNRQGGSQPQHF
V: TRBV28; J: TRBJ1-1; CDR3: CASSFLGRGMNTEAFF
V: TRBV18; J: TRBJ2-1; CDR3: CASSPRLQGSNEQFF
V: TRBV5-1; J: TRBJ1-1; CDR3: CASSLIGRANTEAFF
V: TRBV7-6; J: TRBJ1-2; CDR3: CASSPRQGRNGYTF
V: TRBV5-1; J: TRBJ1-4; CDR3: CASTSGTGSEKLFF
V: TRBV7-9; J: -; CDR3: CASSYPVQIGYEQYF
V: TRBV7-3; J: TRBJ2-4; CDR3: CASSEWTSGAKNIQYF
V: TRBV30; J: -; CDR3: CAWSTGTGDYEQYF
V: TRBV11-2; J: TRBJ1-2; CDR3: CASSLNPGVDGYTF
V: TRBV7-2; J: TRBJ2-4; CDR3: CASSLSGQVSGRDIQYF
V: TRBV6-1; J: TRBJ2-5; CDR3: CASSTQGGQETQYF
V: TRBV5-8; J: TRBJ1-2; CDR3: CASSTIQFPF
V: TRBV7-2; J: TRBJ2-5; CDR3: CASSPLAGGIETQYF
V: TRBV29-1; J: TRBJ2-7; CDR3: CSVEGLAGADEQYF
V: TRBV19; J: TRBJ2-7; CDR3: CASSTGVLPGQGAYEQYF
V: TRBV6-5; J: TRBJ1-2; CDR3: CASSPRTGYNYGYTF
V: TRBV6-4; J: TRBJ1-1; CDR3: CASSLEKNTEAFF
V: TRBV10-3; J: TRBJ2-1; CDR3: CAIRGASGYNEQFF
V: TRBV7-8; J: TRBJ1-2; CDR3: CASSRRDRVDGYTF
V: TRBV5-3; J: TRBJ1-1; CDR3: CARSCRRGRRSTEAFF
V: TRBV19; J: TRBJ2-7; CDR3: CASSRGTGGNEQYF
V: TRBV4-2; J: TRBJ2-3; CDR3: CASSQDPLAGGNTDTQYF
V: TRBV7-3; J: TRBJ1-2; CDR3: CASSLFGQGLDGYTF
V: TRBV5-6; J: TRBJ1-5; CDR3: CASTLGRVNQPQHF
V: TRBV28; J: TRBJ2-7; CDR3: CASSSTLAGEYEQYF
V: TRBV7-2; J: TRBJ2-3; CDR3: CASSRVTDTQYF
V: TRBV23-1; J: TRBJ1-5; CDR3: CASSQSSTAYQPQHF
V: TRBV9; J: TRBJ2-3; CDR3: CASSVAEGSDTQYF
V: TRBV7-6; J: TRBJ1-5; CDR3: CASSKMGGGYSNQPQHF
V: TRBV28; J: TRBJ2-7; CDR3: CASRPGIYEQYF
V: TRBV30; J: TRBJ1-6; CDR3: CAWSGQGGNSPLHF
V: TRBV9; J: TRBJ2-3; CDR3: CASSDLTGVRDTQYF
V: TRBV10-3; J: TRBJ2-1; CDR3: CAIGVAGSNEQFF